This T cell receptor (beta chain) was captured by sequencing in a study of PD-L1 blockade in urothelial cancer. Across the study: Before enrollment, 0 to 3 chemotherapy regimens had been given to patients. Study-wide results and limits: Lower pretreatment blood TCR clonality, under the median, predicted better survival, researchers reported.

On this clone itself: Its antigen is not known.

Looked up from germline, CDR1 is SGHRS and CDR2 is YFSETQ. The V segment lost 4 bases and the J segment 2 bases; nucleotides outside the gene matches: 2. The CDR3 is 14 amino acids. Here immunoSEQ multiplex PCR was the method, and the copy in TCRdb shows in-frame clones only, minus some. Among under 95,000 clones listed, about 83% were seen once. This sample's time point: pretreatment peripheral blood. There were between 1 and 8 samples from each patient, taken pretreatment and on-treatment. This receptor was identified in a woman between 65 and 79 years old with urothelial cancer. This sample comprised PBMCs, obtained around atezolizumab (anti-PD-L1) treatment. V gene TRBV5-1 combines with J gene TRBJ2-5; 10 nucleotides line up with TRBD2. The CDR3 sequence: CASSVTSGQETQYF. The CDR3 DNA reads as TGCGCCAGCAGCGTGACTAGCGGGCAAGAGACCCAGTACTTC. Supplemented by reference TRBV5-1 and TRBJ2-5, the full variable domain reads KAGVTQTPRYLIKTRGQQVTLSCSPISGHRSVSWYQQTPGQGLQFLFEYFSETQRNKGNFPGRFSGRQFSNSRSEMNVSTLELGDSALYLCASSVTSGQETQYFGPGTRLLVL.